The clone carrying this T cell receptor beta chain was detected a few times. Its cognate antigen is unknown. Constant-region reverse primers amplified full-length variable regions, followed by semi-nested Nested Universal Primer A PCR. One entry per CDR3 protein, called by TCRdb with MiXCR from the 5' RACE reads. In the table there are roughly 46,000 distinct CDR3 sequences, around a quarter of which are singletons. Study-level findings and limits: In terms of TCR gene usage, tumor memory CD4+ T cells clustered together with blood and lymph node memory CD4+ cells, as well as with lymph node naive CD4+ cells.

The ends were cut back, 6 bases at V and 0 bases at J, with 11 bases in the middle. This CDR3 has 15 amino acids. This clonotype was obtained from a female donor with breast cancer. The gene calls are TRBV12-3 or TRBV12-4 and TRBJ2-2, with D possibly matching TRBD2 (5 bases). Sequenced sample: naive CD4+ T cells sorted from blood. The subset was: naive CD4+ T cells, CD4+CD45RA+CD25-. CDR3: CASSPTTANTGELFF. In nucleotides, the CDR3 is TGTGCCAGCAGCCCGACTACCGCGAACACCGGGGAGCTGTTTTTT.